A selection of T cell receptor beta chains follows, all from one sample in a study of T cells in Graves' hyperthyroidism and ophthalmopathy. A single record per CDR3 protein comes from TCRdb applying MiXCR to the multiplex PCR reads. Here the sample spans around 520,000 distinct CDR3 sequences, 12% to 15% being singletons. Material: blood. The receptor set was obtained from a woman in her thirties or forties with Graves' hyperthyroidism. The CDR3 runs from the conserved cysteine through the conserved F or W. The order of the fields is J gene, V gene, D gene, clone size, CDR3 protein, CDR3 DNA. D genes are given only for firm matches. Rows give clone size only sometimes, using once, few, many, or a class for an expanded clone.

j_gene: TRBJ1-5; v_gene: TRBV19; d_gene: TRBD1; abundance: .; CDR3aa: CASSTDDRDQPQHF; CDR3nt: TGTGCCAGTAGTACGGACGACAGGGATCAGCCCCAGCATTTT
j_gene: TRBJ1-1; v_gene: TRBV12-3/TRBV12-4; d_gene: .; abundance: many; CDR3aa: CASSLASRAPEAFF; CDR3nt: TGTGCCAGCAGTTTAGCAAGTAGGGCCCCTGAAGCTTTCTTT
j_gene: TRBJ2-1; v_gene: TRBV5-1; d_gene: .; abundance: many; CDR3aa: CASSLAVPIQQFF; CDR3nt: TGCGCCAGCAGCTTGGCCGTCCCTATTCAGCAGTTCTTC
j_gene: TRBJ1-5; v_gene: TRBV6-5; d_gene: .; abundance: few; CDR3aa: CASSYSSGAEQPQHF; CDR3nt: TGTGCCAGCAGTTACTCATCAGGGGCGGAACAGCCCCAGCATTTT
j_gene: TRBJ1-1; v_gene: TRBV27; d_gene: TRBD1; abundance: many; CDR3aa: CASSPTGGNDQRVDTEAFF; CDR3nt: TGTGCCAGCAGTCCTACAGGGGGCAACGATCAACGGGTAGACACTGAAGCTTTCTTT
j_gene: TRBJ2-5; v_gene: TRBV30; d_gene: TRBD2; abundance: many; CDR3aa: CACSSGRWETQYF; CDR3nt: TGTGCCTGTTCTAGCGGGAGGTGGGAGACCCAGTACTTC
j_gene: TRBJ1-1; v_gene: TRBV25-1; d_gene: TRBD1; abundance: few; CDR3aa: CASSFTGGANTEAFF; CDR3nt: TGTGCCAGCAGTTTCACAGGGGGCGCGAATACTGAAGCTTTCTTT
j_gene: TRBJ2-3; v_gene: TRBV20-1; d_gene: TRBD2; abundance: many; CDR3aa: CSASGVLAGNTDTQYF; CDR3nt: TGCAGTGCTAGTGGTGTGCTAGCGGGAAACACAGATACGCAGTATTTT
j_gene: TRBJ1-1; v_gene: TRBV18; d_gene: .; abundance: many; CDR3aa: CASSPQRTEAFF; CDR3nt: TGTGCCAGCTCACCACAGAGGACTGAAGCTTTCTTT
j_gene: TRBJ1-1; v_gene: TRBV28; d_gene: .; abundance: many; CDR3aa: CASSWDKSNTEAFF; CDR3nt: TGTGCCAGCAGTTGGGACAAATCGAACACTGAAGCTTTCTTT
j_gene: TRBJ2-5; v_gene: TRBV7-2; d_gene: .; abundance: once; CDR3aa: CASSLVATQETQYF; CDR3nt: TGTGCCAGCAGCTTAGTGGCCACCCAAGAGACCCAGTACTTC
j_gene: TRBJ2-3; v_gene: TRBV7-2; d_gene: TRBD2; abundance: few; CDR3aa: CASSVNSGRVTDTQYF; CDR3nt: TGTGCCAGCAGCGTCAACAGCGGGAGGGTCACAGATACGCAGTATTTT
j_gene: TRBJ2-7; v_gene: TRBV12-3/TRBV12-4; d_gene: .; abundance: many; CDR3aa: CASRQGRGAYEQYF; CDR3nt: TGTGCCAGCAGACAAGGAAGGGGCGCCTACGAGCAGTACTTC
j_gene: TRBJ2-7; v_gene: TRBV5-1; d_gene: TRBD2; abundance: many; CDR3aa: CASSPEIAGGAYEQYF; CDR3nt: TGCGCCAGCAGCCCAGAAATAGCGGGAGGGGCCTACGAGCAGTACTTC
j_gene: TRBJ2-4; v_gene: TRBV5-1; d_gene: .; abundance: .; CDR3aa: CASSQTQGPIQYF; CDR3nt: TGCGCCAGCAGCCAGACACAGGGCCCCATTCAGTACTTC
j_gene: TRBJ2-1; v_gene: TRBV2; d_gene: .; abundance: many; CDR3aa: CASSAGGYSYNEQFF; CDR3nt: TGTGCCAGCAGTGCAGGCGGATACTCCTACAATGAGCAGTTCTTC
j_gene: TRBJ1-2; v_gene: TRBV27; d_gene: .; abundance: many; CDR3aa: CASSLNLPRGEGYTF; CDR3nt: TGTGCCAGCAGTTTAAACCTCCCGAGAGGGGAGGGCTACACCTTC
j_gene: TRBJ1-5; v_gene: TRBV20-1; d_gene: .; abundance: many; CDR3aa: CSASPNRGNQPQHF; CDR3nt: TGCAGTGCTAGTCCAAATAGGGGCAATCAGCCCCAGCATTTT
j_gene: TRBJ2-1; v_gene: TRBV14; d_gene: TRBD2; abundance: few; CDR3aa: CGSSPRGGSYNEQFF; CDR3nt: TGTGGCAGCAGCCCCCGGGGGGGATCTTACAATGAGCAGTTCTTC
j_gene: TRBJ1-6; v_gene: TRBV20-1; d_gene: .; abundance: few; CDR3aa: CSAREGSSYNSPLHF; CDR3nt: TGCAGTGCTAGAGAAGGGAGCTCCTATAATTCACCCCTCCACTTT
j_gene: TRBJ1-2; v_gene: TRBV3-1; d_gene: .; abundance: many; CDR3aa: CASSQNRGYTF; CDR3nt: TGTGCCAGCAGCCAGAACAGGGGCTACACCTTC
j_gene: TRBJ2-5; v_gene: TRBV6-2/TRBV6-3; d_gene: .; abundance: .; CDR3aa: CASRRVRETQYF; CDR3nt: TGTGCCAGCAGACGGGTGCGAGAGACCCAGTACTTC
j_gene: TRBJ1-6; v_gene: TRBV7-6; d_gene: .; abundance: many; CDR3aa: CASSLITGNSPLHF; CDR3nt: TGTGCCAGCAGCTTAATTACAGGGAATTCACCCCTCCACTTT
j_gene: TRBJ1-1; v_gene: TRBV20-1; d_gene: .; abundance: .; CDR3aa: CSAGRVRGNTEAFF; CDR3nt: TGCAGTGCTGGGAGGGTCCGGGGGAACACTGAAGCTTTCTTT
j_gene: TRBJ1-1; v_gene: TRBV7-2; d_gene: .; abundance: .; CDR3aa: CASSSGRGAFRLYEAFF; CDR3nt: TGTGCCAGCAGCTCAGGACGGGGGGCCTTTCGGCTTTATGAAGCTTTCTTT
j_gene: TRBJ2-2; v_gene: TRBV6-2/TRBV6-3; d_gene: .; abundance: few; CDR3aa: CASSYSRGTGELFF; CDR3nt: TGTGCCAGCAGTTACTCTAGGGGAACCGGGGAGCTGTTTTTT
j_gene: TRBJ2-4; v_gene: TRBV6-1; d_gene: .; abundance: .; CDR3aa: CASSDSVVPSIQYF; CDR3nt: TGTGCCAGCAGTGATTCGGTAGTTCCATCCATTCAGTACTTC
j_gene: TRBJ2-7; v_gene: TRBV7-9; d_gene: .; abundance: many; CDR3aa: CASSAPSFYEQYF; CDR3nt: TGTGCCAGCAGCGCCCCGTCCTTCTACGAGCAGTACTTC
j_gene: TRBJ2-5; v_gene: TRBV20-1; d_gene: TRBD2; abundance: .; CDR3aa: CSANSGLPPETQYF; CDR3nt: TGCAGTGCTAATAGCGGGCTTCCACCGGAGACCCAGTACTTC
j_gene: TRBJ1-5; v_gene: TRBV29-1; d_gene: .; abundance: few; CDR3aa: CRYQPQHF; CDR3nt: TGCAGATATCAGCCCCAGCATTTT
j_gene: TRBJ1-2; v_gene: TRBV2; d_gene: TRBD1; abundance: many; CDR3aa: CASHRDSNYGYTF; CDR3nt: TGTGCCAGTCACCGGGACAGTAACTATGGCTACACCTTC
j_gene: TRBJ2-5; v_gene: TRBV3-1; d_gene: TRBD2; abundance: .; CDR3aa: CASMLAGELQETQYF; CDR3nt: TGTGCCAGCATGTTAGCGGGAGAGCTCCAAGAGACCCAGTACTTC
j_gene: TRBJ2-7; v_gene: TRBV20-1; d_gene: TRBD1; abundance: few; CDR3aa: CSARDGQGNEQYF; CDR3nt: TGCAGTGCTAGAGACGGACAGGGGAACGAGCAGTACTTC
j_gene: TRBJ1-1; v_gene: TRBV20-1; d_gene: .; abundance: few; CDR3aa: CSATSRSFTYAFF; CDR3nt: TGCAGTGCTACCTCTCGGTCTTTTACGTATGCTTTCTTT
j_gene: TRBJ1-2; v_gene: TRBV3-1; d_gene: .; abundance: many; CDR3aa: CASSQDGQGANYGYTF; CDR3nt: TGTGCCAGCAGCCAAGATGGGCAGGGAGCTAACTATGGCTACACCTTC
j_gene: TRBJ2-5; v_gene: TRBV2; d_gene: TRBD1; abundance: .; CDR3aa: CASCAGQGVETQYF; CDR3nt: TGTGCCAGCTGCGCGGGACAGGGGGTGGAGACCCAGTACTTC
j_gene: TRBJ1-2; v_gene: TRBV28; d_gene: .; abundance: many; CDR3aa: CATSRGNYGYTF; CDR3nt: TGTGCCACCTCTCGGGGAAACTATGGCTACACCTTC
j_gene: TRBJ1-6; v_gene: TRBV6-1; d_gene: TRBD1; abundance: .; CDR3aa: CASTRAIGTAWMPLHF; CDR3nt: TGTGCCAGCACCAGAGCAATAGGGACAGCGTGGATGCCCCTCCACTTT
j_gene: TRBJ1-3; v_gene: TRBV30; d_gene: .; abundance: few; CDR3aa: CAWSVPRSSNSGNTIYF; CDR3nt: TGTGCCTGGAGTGTACCAAGAAGCTCCAACTCTGGAAACACCATATATTTT
j_gene: TRBJ1-2; v_gene: TRBV4-2; d_gene: .; abundance: few; CDR3aa: CASSQEDVAYGYTF; CDR3nt: TGTGCCAGCAGCCAGGAAGACGTTGCCTATGGCTACACCTTC
j_gene: TRBJ2-1; v_gene: TRBV5-6; d_gene: .; abundance: many; CDR3aa: CASSFVRGNTYNEQFF; CDR3nt: TGTGCCAGCAGCTTCGTCCGCGGCAATACCTACAATGAGCAGTTCTTC
j_gene: TRBJ1-5; v_gene: TRBV30; d_gene: .; abundance: many; CDR3aa: CAWSPGDNQPQHF; CDR3nt: TGTGCCTGGAGCCCCGGGGACAATCAGCCCCAGCATTTT
j_gene: TRBJ2-1; v_gene: TRBV7-6; d_gene: TRBD2; abundance: .; CDR3aa: CASSSPSGLSSYNEQFF; CDR3nt: TGTGCCAGCAGCTCACCTAGCGGATTGAGCTCCTACAATGAGCAGTTCTTC
j_gene: TRBJ1-6; v_gene: TRBV28; d_gene: TRBD1; abundance: .; CDR3aa: CASTAGTDNSPLHF; CDR3nt: TGTGCCAGCACAGCCGGGACAGATAATTCACCCCTCCACTTT
j_gene: TRBJ2-5; v_gene: TRBV11-2; d_gene: .; abundance: many; CDR3aa: CASSFQGGRQETQYF; CDR3nt: TGTGCCAGCAGCTTTCAGGGAGGTCGACAAGAGACCCAGTACTTC
j_gene: TRBJ2-5; v_gene: TRBV11-2; d_gene: TRBD1; abundance: .; CDR3aa: CASSQDGAGGDETQYF; CDR3nt: TGTGCCAGCAGCCAAGATGGGGCAGGGGGCGATGAGACCCAGTACTTC
j_gene: TRBJ2-2; v_gene: TRBV12-3/TRBV12-4; d_gene: TRBD1; abundance: many; CDR3aa: CASSAGGSSGELFF; CDR3nt: TGTGCCAGCAGTGCAGGGGGCTCGTCCGGGGAGCTGTTTTTT
j_gene: TRBJ1-5; v_gene: TRBV28; d_gene: .; abundance: many; CDR3aa: CASRLGGGNQPQHF; CDR3nt: TGTGCCAGCAGACTCGGGGGAGGCAATCAGCCCCAGCATTTT
j_gene: TRBJ2-3; v_gene: TRBV20-1; d_gene: TRBD2; abundance: .; CDR3aa: CSAQRGAPTDTQYF; CDR3nt: TGCAGTGCCCAGCGGGGGGCCCCTACAGATACGCAGTATTTT
j_gene: TRBJ2-1; v_gene: TRBV11-2; d_gene: TRBD2; abundance: few; CDR3aa: CASSSKAGESYNEQFF; CDR3nt: TGTGCCAGCAGCTCGAAAGCGGGAGAGTCCTACAATGAGCAGTTCTTC
j_gene: TRBJ2-5; v_gene: TRBV15; d_gene: .; abundance: few; CDR3aa: CATSRGTETQYF; CDR3nt: TGTGCCACCAGCAGGGGCACGGAGACCCAGTACTTC
j_gene: TRBJ1-1; v_gene: TRBV28; d_gene: TRBD1; abundance: many; CDR3aa: CASSSGQGITEAFF; CDR3nt: TGTGCCAGCAGTTCGGGACAGGGGATAACTGAAGCTTTCTTT
j_gene: TRBJ1-1; v_gene: TRBV28; d_gene: .; abundance: .; CDR3aa: CASKTGMRNTEAFF; CDR3nt: TGTGCCAGCAAAACAGGGATGCGGAACACTGAAGCTTTCTTT
j_gene: TRBJ2-1; v_gene: TRBV20-1; d_gene: TRBD2; abundance: .; CDR3aa: CSALLAGGISSYNEQFF; CDR3nt: TGCAGTGCCTTACTAGCGGGAGGGATCAGCTCCTACAATGAGCAGTTCTTC
j_gene: TRBJ1-1; v_gene: TRBV19; d_gene: TRBD1; abundance: many; CDR3aa: CASSNTAGTGNSEAFF; CDR3nt: TGTGCCAGTAGTAATACCGCCGGGACAGGGAATTCTGAAGCTTTCTTT